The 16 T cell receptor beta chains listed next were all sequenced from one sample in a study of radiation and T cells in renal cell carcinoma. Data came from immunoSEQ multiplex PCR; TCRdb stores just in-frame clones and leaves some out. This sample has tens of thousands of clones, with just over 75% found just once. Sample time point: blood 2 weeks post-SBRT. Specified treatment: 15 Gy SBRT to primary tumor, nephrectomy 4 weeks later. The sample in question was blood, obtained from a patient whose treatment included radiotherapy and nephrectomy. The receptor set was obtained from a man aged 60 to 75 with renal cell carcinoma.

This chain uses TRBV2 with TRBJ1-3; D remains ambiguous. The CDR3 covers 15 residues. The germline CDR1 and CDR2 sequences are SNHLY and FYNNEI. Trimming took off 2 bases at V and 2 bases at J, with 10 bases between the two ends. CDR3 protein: CASSEIGMAGNTIYF. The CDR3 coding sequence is TGTGCCAGCAGTGAAATAGGGATGGCTGGAAACACCATATATTTT.

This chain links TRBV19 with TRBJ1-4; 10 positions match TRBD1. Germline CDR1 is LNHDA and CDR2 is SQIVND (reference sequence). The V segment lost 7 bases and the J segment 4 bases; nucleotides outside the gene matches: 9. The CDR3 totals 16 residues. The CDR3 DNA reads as TGTGCCAGTATGCCCGGACAGGGGGTATTTAATGAAAAACTGTTTTTT. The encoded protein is CASMPGQGVFNEKLFF.

This CDR3 is CASRGAGGNQETQYF. The CDR3 DNA is TGTGCCAGCAGAGGGGCGGGGGGAAACCAAGAGACCCAGTACTTC. The rearrangement uses TRBV2 and TRBJ2-5, with TRBD2 matching 8 bases. Germline CDR1 reads SNHLY; CDR2 reads FYNNEI. CDR3 length: 15 amino acids. With V trimmed by 6 bases and J by 0 bases, 6 bases remained unmatched.

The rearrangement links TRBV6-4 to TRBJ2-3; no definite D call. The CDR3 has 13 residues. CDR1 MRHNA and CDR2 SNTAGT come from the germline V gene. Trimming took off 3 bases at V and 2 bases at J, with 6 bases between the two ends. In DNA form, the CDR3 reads TGTGCCAGCAGTGAGATTCCCACAGATACGCAGTATTTT. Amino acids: CASSEIPTDTQYF.

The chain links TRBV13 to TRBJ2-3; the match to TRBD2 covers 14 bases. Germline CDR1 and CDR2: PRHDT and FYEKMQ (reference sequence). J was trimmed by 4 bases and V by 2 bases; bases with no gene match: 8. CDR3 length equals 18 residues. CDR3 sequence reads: CASSLPGLAGEGPDTQYF. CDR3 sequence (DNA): TGTGCCAGCAGCTTACCGGGACTAGCGGGAGAGGGGCCAGATACGCAGTATTTT. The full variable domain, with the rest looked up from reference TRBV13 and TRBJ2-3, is AAGVIQSPRHLIKEKRETATLKCYPIPRHDTVYWYQQGPGQDPQFLISFYEKMQSDKGSIPDRFSAQQFSDYHSELNMSSLELGDSALYFCASSLPGLAGEGPDTQYFGPGTRLTVL.

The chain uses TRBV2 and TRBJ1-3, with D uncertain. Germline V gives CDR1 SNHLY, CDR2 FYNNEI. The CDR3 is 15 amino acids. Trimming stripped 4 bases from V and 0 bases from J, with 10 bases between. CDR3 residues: CASSVLGFSGNTIYF. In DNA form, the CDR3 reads TGTGCCAGCAGTGTTTTGGGATTCTCTGGAAACACCATATATTTT.

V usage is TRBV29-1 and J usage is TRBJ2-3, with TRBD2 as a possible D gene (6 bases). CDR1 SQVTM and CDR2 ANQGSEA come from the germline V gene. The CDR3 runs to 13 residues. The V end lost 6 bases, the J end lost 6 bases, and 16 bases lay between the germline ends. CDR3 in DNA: TGCAGCGTAACTCGCGGGGCCGGGGATACGCAGTATTTT. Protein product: CSVTRGAGDTQYF.

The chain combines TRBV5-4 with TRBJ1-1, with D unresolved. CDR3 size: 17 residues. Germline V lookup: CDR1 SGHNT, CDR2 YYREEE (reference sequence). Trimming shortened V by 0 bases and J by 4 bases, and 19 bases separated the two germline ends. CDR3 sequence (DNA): TGTGCCAGCAGCTTGGATCCGGGAGTTGTGTTTAGCACTGAAGCTTTCTTT. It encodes CASSLDPGVVFSTEAFF. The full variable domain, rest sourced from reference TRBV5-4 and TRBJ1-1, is ETGVTQSPTHLIKTRGQQVTLRCSSQSGHNTVSWYQQALGQGPQFIFQYYREEENGRGNFPPRFSGLQFPNYSSELNVNALELDDSALYLCASSLDPGVVFSTEAFFGQGTRLTVV.

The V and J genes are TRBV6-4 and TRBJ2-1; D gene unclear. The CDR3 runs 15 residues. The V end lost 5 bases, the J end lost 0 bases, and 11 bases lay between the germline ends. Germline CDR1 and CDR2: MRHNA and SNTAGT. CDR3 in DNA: TGTGCCAGCAGTCCCGAGATAGCCTCCTACAATGAGCAGTTCTTC. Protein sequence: CASSPEIASYNEQFF.

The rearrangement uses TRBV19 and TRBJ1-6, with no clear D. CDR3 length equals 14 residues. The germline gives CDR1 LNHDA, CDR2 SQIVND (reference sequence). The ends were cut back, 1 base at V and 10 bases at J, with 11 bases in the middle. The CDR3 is CASSIGGTESPLHF. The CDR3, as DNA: TGTGCCAGTAGTATAGGGGGTACGGAATCACCCCTCCACTTT.

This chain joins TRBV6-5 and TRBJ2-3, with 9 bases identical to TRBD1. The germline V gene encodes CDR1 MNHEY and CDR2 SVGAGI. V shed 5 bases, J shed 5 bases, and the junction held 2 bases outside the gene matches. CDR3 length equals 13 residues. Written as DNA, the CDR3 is TGTGCCAGCAGTCAGGACAGGGGAGATACGCAGTATTTT. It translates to CASSQDRGDTQYF.

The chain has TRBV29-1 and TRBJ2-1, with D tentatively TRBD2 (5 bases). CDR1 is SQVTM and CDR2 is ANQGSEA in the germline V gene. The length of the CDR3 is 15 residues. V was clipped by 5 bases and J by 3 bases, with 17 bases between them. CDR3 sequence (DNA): TGCAGCGTTTACGGGAAATCCCTAAACTACAATGAGCAGTTCTTC. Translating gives CSVYGKSLNYNEQFF.

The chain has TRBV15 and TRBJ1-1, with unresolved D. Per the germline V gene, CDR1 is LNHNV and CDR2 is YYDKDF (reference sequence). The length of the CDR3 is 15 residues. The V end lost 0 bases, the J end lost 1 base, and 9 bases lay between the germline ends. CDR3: CATSRDLSANTEAFF. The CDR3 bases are TGTGCCACCAGCAGAGATCTTTCAGCGAACACTGAAGCTTTCTTT.

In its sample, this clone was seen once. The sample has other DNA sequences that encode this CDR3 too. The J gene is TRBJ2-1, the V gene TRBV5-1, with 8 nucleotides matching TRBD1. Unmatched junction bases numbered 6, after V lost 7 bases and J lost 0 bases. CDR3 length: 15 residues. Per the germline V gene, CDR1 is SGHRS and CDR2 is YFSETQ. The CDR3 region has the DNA TGCGCCAGCTCAGCGGACAGGGCCTCCTACAATGAGCAGTTCTTC. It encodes CASSADRASYNEQFF.

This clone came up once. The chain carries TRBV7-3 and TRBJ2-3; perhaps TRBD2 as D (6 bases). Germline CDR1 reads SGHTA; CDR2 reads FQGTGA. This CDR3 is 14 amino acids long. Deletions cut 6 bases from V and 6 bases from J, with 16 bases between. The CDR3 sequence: CASSFGTDLDTQYF. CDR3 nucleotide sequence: TGTGCCAGCAGTTTCGGGACTGATCTGGATACGCAGTATTTT.

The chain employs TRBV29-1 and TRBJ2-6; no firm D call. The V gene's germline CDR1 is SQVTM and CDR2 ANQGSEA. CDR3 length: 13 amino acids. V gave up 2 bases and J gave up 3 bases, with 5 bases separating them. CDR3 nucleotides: TGCAGCGTTGAACTAGGTGGGGCCAACGTCCTGACTTTC. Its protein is CSVELGGANVLTF.